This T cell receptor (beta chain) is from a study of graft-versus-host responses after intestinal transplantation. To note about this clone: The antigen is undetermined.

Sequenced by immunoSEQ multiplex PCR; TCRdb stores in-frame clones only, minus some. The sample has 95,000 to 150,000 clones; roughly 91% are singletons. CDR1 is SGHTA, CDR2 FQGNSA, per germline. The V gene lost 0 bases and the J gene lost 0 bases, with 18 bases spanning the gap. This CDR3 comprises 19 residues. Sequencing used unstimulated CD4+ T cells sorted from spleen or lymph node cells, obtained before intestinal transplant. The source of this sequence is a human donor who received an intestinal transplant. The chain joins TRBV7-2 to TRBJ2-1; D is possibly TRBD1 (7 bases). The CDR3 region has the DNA TGTGCCAGCAGCTTAGCGCGGCCTGCAGGGGGGAGCTCCTACAATGAGCAGTTCTTC. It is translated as CASSLARPAGGSSYNEQFF.